This T cell receptor beta chain was sequenced in a study of T cells in Graves' hyperthyroidism and ophthalmopathy. Across the study: Peripheral blood sampling occurred at initial diagnosis, before any treatment. Study-wide results and caveats: Ophthalmopathy was told apart from stable hyperthyroidism by a 13 V-J model.

The CDR3 covers 13 residues. V was pared by 3 bases and J by 6 bases, with 12 bases between. CDR1 is MDHEN, CDR2 SYDVKM, per germline. This clonotype was found many times. Its antigen is currently unknown. Amplified TCR beta CDR3 regions came from RNA transcripts. First-round RT-PCR with HTBI primers amplified the TCR CDR3 region. TCRdb recomputed calls from the multiplex PCR reads with MiXCR, one row per CDR3 protein. The sample lists some 580,000 distinct CDR3 sequences, around 15% occurring once. About 10 ml fresh peripheral blood yielded the PBMCs. V and J are TRBV28 and TRBJ2-7, with D perhaps TRBD1 (5 bases). The sequence was obtained from a middle-aged woman with Graves' ophthalmopathy. The specimen was blood. CDR3 nucleotides: TGTGCCAGCAGTTTTCGTCAGGGAATCGAGCAGTACTTC. This gives the protein CASSFRQGIEQYF.